This T cell receptor (beta chain) was recovered during a study of blood T cell repertoires in COVID-19. About the study: Samples representing acute and convalescent COVID-19 were sourced from the United States, Italy and Spain.

The CDR3 covers 13 residues. V was cut by 7 bases and J by 1 base, with 10 bases left in between. From germline, CDR1 is MDHEN and CDR2 SYDVKM. Per the study methods: Researchers report that nucleated cell counts were estimated from reference gene primer amplification. Method: immunoSEQ multiplex PCR; TCRdb's copy keeps in-frame clones and lacks some. V and J calls and clone size are as listed in that table; D and trimming were resolved from the DNA. The sample holds roughly 250,000 clones, 80% to 90% seen once. This clone was seen a few times. The rearrangement uses TRBV28 and TRBJ1-2, with D unresolved. The source material was PBMCs or T cells enriched from blood (not recorded which). This sequence originates from a woman younger than 35 who had recovered from COVID-19. CDR3 in amino acids: CASNGAYNYGYTF. CDR3 in DNA: TGTGCCAGCAACGGAGCTTATAACTATGGCTACACCTTC.